This T cell receptor (beta chain) derives from a study of T cells in Graves' hyperthyroidism and ophthalmopathy. Amplification yielded TCR beta CDR3 regions, with RNA transcripts as the source. Using the HTBI primer set, a first-round RT-PCR was run on the TCR CDR3. TCRdb recomputed calls from the multiplex PCR reads with MiXCR, one row per CDR3 protein. The sample has about 480,000 distinct CDR3 sequences, approximately 23% seen once. Trimming cost V 0 bases and J 0 bases, with 8 bases left between them. CDR3 length equals 16 residues. CDR1 and CDR2 from the germline V gene are SGHDN and FVKESK. Sequencing input: blood. V is TRBV14 and J is TRBJ2-2, with D tentatively TRBD1 (5 bases). This TCR came from a woman aged 70 to 79 with Graves' ophthalmopathy. The CDR3 coding sequence is TGTGCCAGCAGCCAAGAACAGGCTTCGAACACCGGGGAGCTGTTTTTT. Amino acids: CASSQEQASNTGELFF.